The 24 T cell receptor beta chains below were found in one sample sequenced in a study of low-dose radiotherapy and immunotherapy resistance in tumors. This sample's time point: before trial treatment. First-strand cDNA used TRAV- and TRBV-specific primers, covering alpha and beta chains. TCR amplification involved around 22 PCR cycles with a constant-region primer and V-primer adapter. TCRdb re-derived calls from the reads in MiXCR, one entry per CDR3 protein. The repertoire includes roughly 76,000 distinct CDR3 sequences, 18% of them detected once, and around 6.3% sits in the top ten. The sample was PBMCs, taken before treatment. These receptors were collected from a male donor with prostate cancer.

The CDR3 protein is CSVDWGGYTF. CDR3 nucleotide sequence: TGCAGCGTTGACTGGGGAGGCTACACCTTC. The gene calls are TRBV29-1 and TRBJ1-2; D not resolved. The V end was cut by 3 bases, the J end by 8 bases, with 7 bases between. The CDR3 length is 10 residues. Germline CDR1 is SQVTM and CDR2 is ANQGSEA.

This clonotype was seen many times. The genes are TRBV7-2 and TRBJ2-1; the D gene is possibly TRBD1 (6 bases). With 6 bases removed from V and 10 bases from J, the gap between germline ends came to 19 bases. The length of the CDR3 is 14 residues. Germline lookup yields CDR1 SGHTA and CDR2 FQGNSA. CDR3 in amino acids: CASSSGQSMKEQFF. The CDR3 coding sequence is TGTGCCAGCAGTTCCGGACAGTCAATGAAGGAGCAGTTCTTC. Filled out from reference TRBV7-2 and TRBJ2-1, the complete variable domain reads GAGVSQSPSNKVTEKGKDVELRCDPISGHTALYWYRQSLGQGLEFLIYFQGNSAPDKSGLPSDRFSAERTGGSVSTLTIQRTQQEDSAVYLCASSSGQSMKEQFFGPGTRLTVL.

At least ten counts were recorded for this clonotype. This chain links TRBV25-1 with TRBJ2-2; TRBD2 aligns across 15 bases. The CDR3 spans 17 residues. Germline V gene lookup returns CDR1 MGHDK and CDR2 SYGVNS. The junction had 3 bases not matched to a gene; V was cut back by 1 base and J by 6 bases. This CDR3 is CASSELGTSGRSGELFF. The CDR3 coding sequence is TGTGCCAGCAGTGAATTGGGGACTAGCGGGAGGTCCGGGGAGCTGTTTTTT.

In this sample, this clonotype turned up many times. The CDR3 bases are TGCAGTGCTACCCGAAGCAGGGGGCTCTACGAGCAGTACTTC. Its translation: CSATRSRGLYEQYF. The genes are TRBV20-1 and TRBJ2-7, with 8 bases fitting TRBD1. J gave up 3 bases and V 4 bases, and 8 bases lay outside the gene matches. The length of the CDR3 is 14 residues. Germline V gives CDR1 DFQATT, CDR2 SNEGSKA (reference sequence).

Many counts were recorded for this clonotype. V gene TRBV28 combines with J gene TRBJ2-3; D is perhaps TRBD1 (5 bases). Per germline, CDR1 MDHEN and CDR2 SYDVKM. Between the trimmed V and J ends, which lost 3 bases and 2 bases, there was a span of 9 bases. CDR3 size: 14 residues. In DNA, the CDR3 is TGTGCCAGCAGTTTCCGGACATTCACAGATACGCAGTATTTT. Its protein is CASSFRTFTDTQYF.

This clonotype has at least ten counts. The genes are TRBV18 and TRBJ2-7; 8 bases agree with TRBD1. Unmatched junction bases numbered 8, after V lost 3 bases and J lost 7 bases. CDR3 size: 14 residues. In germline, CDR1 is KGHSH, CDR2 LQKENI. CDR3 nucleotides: TGTGCCAGCTCACCGTCAGGACAGGGTAAAGAGCAGTACTTC. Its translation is CASSPSGQGKEQYF.

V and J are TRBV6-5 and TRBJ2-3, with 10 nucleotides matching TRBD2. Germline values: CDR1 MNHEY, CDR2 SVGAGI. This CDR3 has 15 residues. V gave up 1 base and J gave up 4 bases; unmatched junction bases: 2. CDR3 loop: CASSYLAGGSDTQYF. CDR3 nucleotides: TGTGCCAGCAGTTACTTAGCGGGGGGTTCAGATACGCAGTATTTT.

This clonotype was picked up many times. CDR3 residues: CASSQTGTQMNTEAFF. The DNA of the CDR3 is TGTGCCAGCAGCCAAACAGGAACGCAGATGAACACTGAAGCTTTCTTT. The genes are TRBV3-1 and TRBJ1-1; D perhaps matches TRBD1 (5 bases). Trimming pared 2 bases from V and 0 bases from J, leaving 13 bases between. Germline V gene lookup returns CDR1 LGHDT and CDR2 YNNKEL (reference sequence). This CDR3 is 16 amino acids long.

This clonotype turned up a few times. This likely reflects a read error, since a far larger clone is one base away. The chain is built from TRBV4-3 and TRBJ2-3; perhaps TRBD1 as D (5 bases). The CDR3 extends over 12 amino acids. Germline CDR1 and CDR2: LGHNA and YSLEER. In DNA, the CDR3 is TGCGCCAGCAGCCAAGGTACAGGTACGCAGTATTTT. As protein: CASSQGTGTQYF.

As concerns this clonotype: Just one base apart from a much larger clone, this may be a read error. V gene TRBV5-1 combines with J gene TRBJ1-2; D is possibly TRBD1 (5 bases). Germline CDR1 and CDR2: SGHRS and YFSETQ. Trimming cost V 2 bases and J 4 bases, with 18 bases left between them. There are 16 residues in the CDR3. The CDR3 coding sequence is TGCGCCAGCAGCTTTGCCCCCGGGGGAGATCTCTATGGCTACACCTTC. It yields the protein CASSFAPGGDLYGYTF.

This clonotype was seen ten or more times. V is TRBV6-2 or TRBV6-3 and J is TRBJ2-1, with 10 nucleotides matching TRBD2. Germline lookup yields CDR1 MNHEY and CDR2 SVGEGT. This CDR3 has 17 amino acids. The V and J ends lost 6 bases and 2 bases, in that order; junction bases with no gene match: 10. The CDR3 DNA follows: TGTGCCAGCAGCAGGGGGCTAGCGGGAGTCACCTACAATGAGCAGTTCTTC. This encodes CASSRGLAGVTYNEQFF.

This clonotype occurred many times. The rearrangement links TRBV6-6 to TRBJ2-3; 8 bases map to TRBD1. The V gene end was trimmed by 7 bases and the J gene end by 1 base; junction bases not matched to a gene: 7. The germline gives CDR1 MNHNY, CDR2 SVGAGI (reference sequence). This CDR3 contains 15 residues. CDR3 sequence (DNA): TGTGCCAGCACCAGACAGGGGCAGGGCACAGATACGCAGTATTTT. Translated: CASTRQGQGTDTQYF.

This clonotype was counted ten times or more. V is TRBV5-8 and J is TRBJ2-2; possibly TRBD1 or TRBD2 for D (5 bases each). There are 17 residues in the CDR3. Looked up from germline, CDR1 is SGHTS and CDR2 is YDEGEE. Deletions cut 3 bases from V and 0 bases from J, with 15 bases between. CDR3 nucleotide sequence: TGTGCCAGCAGCTGGACCGGGACGGCTTCGAACACCGGGGAGCTGTTTTTT. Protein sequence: CASSWTGTASNTGELFF.

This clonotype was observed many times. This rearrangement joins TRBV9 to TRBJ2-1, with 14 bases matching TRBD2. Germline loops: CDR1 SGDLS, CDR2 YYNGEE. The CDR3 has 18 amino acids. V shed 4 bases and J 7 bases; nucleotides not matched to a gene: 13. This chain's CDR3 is CASSSEGLAGVGRNEQFF. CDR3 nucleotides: TGTGCCAGCAGCTCAGAGGGACTAGCGGGAGTCGGTAGGAATGAGCAGTTCTTC.

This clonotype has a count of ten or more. The CDR3 DNA reads as TGCAGTGCTAGAGGGGACATCTACGAGCAGTACTTC. Protein sequence: CSARGDIYEQYF. The V gene is TRBV20-1, the J gene TRBJ2-7; D is possibly TRBD1 (6 bases). Germline V gene lookup returns CDR1 DFQATT and CDR2 SNEGSKA (reference sequence). Trimming took 1 base from V and 3 from J, leaving 7 bases between them. The CDR3 spans 12 residues.

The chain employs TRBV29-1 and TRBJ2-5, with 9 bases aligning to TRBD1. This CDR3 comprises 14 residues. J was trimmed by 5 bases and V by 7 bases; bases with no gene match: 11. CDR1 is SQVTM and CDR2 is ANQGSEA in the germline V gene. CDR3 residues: CSANRDRALETQYF. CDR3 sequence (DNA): TGCAGCGCCAACCGGGACAGGGCGTTGGAGACCCAGTACTTC.

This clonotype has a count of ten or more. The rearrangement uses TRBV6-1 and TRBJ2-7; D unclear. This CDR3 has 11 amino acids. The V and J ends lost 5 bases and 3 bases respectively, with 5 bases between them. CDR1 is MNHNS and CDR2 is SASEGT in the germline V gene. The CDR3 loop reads CASSINYEQYF. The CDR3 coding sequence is TGTGCCAGCAGTATCAACTACGAGCAGTACTTC.

In DNA form, the CDR3 reads TGTGCCAGCAGCTTAGCGTTAGTGCCGTTGGGGAGTCAGCCCCAGCATTTT. As protein: CASSLALVPLGSQPQHF. This rearrangement joins TRBV7-2 to TRBJ1-5, with D uncertain. Trimming removed 0 bases from V and 6 bases from J, with 18 bases in between. CDR3 length equals 17 residues. Germline CDR1 is SGHTA and CDR2 is FQGNSA.

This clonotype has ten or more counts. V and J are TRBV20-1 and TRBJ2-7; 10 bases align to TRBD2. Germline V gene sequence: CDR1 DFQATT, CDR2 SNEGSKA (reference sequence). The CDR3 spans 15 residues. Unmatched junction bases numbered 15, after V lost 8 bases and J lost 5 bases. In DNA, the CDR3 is TGCAGTCTCAAGTACACTAGCGGGATTCGGGACGAGCAGTACTTC. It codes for CSLKYTSGIRDEQYF.

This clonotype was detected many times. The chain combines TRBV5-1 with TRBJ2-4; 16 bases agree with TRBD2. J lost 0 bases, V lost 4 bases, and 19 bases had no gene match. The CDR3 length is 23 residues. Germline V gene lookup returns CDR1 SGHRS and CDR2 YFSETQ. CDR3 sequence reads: CASSTGLAGGGGPTPLAKNIQYF. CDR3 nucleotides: TGCGCCAGCAGCACGGGACTAGCGGGGGGGGGCGGACCGACCCCCCTAGCCAAAAACATTCAGTACTTC.

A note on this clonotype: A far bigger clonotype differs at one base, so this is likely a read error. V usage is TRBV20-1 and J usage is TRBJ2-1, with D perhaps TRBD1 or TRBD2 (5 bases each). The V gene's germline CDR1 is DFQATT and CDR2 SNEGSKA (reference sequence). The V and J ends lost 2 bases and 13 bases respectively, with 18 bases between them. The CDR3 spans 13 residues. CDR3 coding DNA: TGCAGTGCTAGAAACCAGGGACGCGAGACCCAGTTCTTC. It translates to CSARNQGRETQFF.

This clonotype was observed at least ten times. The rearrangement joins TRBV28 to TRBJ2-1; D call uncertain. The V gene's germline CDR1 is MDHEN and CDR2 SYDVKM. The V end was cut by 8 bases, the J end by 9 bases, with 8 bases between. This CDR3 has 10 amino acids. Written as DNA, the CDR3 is TGTGCCAGCTCTTCCCGTGAGCAGTTCTTC. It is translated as CASSSREQFF.

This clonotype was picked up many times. CDR3: CSARSWTRNTDTQYF. The DNA for the CDR3 is TGCAGTGCTAGAAGCTGGACTAGAAACACAGATACGCAGTATTTT. The chain recombines TRBV20-1 with TRBJ2-3; TRBD2 matches at 7 bases. This CDR3 comprises 15 residues. V dropped 2 bases and J dropped 2; count of bases not matched to a gene: 7. The germline V gene encodes CDR1 DFQATT and CDR2 SNEGSKA (reference sequence).

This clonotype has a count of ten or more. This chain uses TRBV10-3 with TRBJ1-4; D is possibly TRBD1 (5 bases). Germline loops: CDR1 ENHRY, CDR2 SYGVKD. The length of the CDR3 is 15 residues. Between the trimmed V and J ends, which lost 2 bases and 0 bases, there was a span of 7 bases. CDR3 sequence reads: CAISEIGATNEKLFF. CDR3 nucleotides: TGTGCCATCAGTGAGATAGGGGCAACTAATGAAAAACTGTTTTTT.